This record covers a single T cell receptor beta chain. The antigen remains unidentified. Busulfan-fludarabine conditioning, marrow transplant, and cyclophosphamide on days +3 and +4 were administered. Here immunoSEQ multiplex PCR was the method, and the copy in TCRdb shows in-frame clones only, minus some. Here the sample spans tens of thousands of clones, roughly nine tenths being singletons. These data originate in a study of T cells after posttransplantation cyclophosphamide. General observations from the study: Recipient CMV seropositivity and CMV reactivation strongly tracked TRB clonality. Tissue-infiltrating T cells from skin or gut overlapped little with blood T cells.

V dropped 6 bases and J dropped 7 bases, with 14 bases sitting between them. The CDR3 length is 13 residues. CDR1 MDHEN and CDR2 SYDVKM come from the germline V gene. The chain combines TRBV28 with TRBJ2-3, with TRBD2 as a possible D gene (5 bases). This sequence originates from a female patient in her 30s who received an allogeneic stem cell transplant from an unrelated donor, was CMV-positive, and had no GVHD. Some T cells may arise from the graft donor. This specimen was PBMCs, taken after allogeneic stem cell transplant with posttransplant cyclophosphamide. CDR3 amino acids: CASSLTGIHTQYF. DNA for the CDR3: TGTGCCAGCAGCTTAACGGGGATTCATACGCAGTATTTT.